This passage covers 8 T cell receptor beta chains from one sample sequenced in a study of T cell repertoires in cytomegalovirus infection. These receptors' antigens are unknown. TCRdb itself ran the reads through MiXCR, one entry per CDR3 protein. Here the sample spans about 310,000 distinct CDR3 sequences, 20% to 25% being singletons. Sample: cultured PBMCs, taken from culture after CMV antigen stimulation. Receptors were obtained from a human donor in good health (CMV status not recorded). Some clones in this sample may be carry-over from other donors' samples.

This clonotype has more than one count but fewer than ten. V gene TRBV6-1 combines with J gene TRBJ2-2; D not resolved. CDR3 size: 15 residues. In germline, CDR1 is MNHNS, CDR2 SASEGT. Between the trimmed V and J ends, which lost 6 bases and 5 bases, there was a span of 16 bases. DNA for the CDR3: TGTGCCAGCAGACCTCTTGGGATGGGGACCGGGGAGCTGTTTTTT. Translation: CASRPLGMGTGELFF.

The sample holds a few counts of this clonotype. The CDR3 region is CASSEFIGHTSSGNTIYF. The CDR3 nucleotides are TGTGCCAGCAGTGAATTCATAGGACACACGAGCTCTGGAAACACCATATATTTT. The genes are TRBV6-1 and TRBJ1-3; tentative D call: TRBD1 (5 bases). Germline V gives CDR1 MNHNS, CDR2 SASEGT. V lost 2 bases, J lost 0 bases, and 17 bases lay in between. The CDR3 has 18 residues.

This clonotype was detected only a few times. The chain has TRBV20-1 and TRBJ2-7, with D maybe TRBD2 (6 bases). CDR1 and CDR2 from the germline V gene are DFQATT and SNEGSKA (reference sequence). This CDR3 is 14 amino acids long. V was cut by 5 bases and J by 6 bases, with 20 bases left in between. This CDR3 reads CSAHLWGGDAEQYF. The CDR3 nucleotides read TGCAGTGCTCACCTCTGGGGAGGAGATGCCGAGCAGTACTTC.

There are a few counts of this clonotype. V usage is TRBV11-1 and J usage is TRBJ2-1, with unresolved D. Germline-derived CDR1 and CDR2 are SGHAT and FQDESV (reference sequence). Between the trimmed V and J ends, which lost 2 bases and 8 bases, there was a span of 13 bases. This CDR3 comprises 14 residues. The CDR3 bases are TGTGCCAGCAGCTTAACGTTACCGCCACATGAGCAGTTCTTC. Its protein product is CASSLTLPPHEQFF.

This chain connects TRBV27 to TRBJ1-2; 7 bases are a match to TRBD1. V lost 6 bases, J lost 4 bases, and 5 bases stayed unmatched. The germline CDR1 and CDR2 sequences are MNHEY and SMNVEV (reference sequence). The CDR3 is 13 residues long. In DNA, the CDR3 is TGTGCCAGCAGCCGGGACAGCCTCTATGGCTACACCTTC. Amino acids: CASSRDSLYGYTF.

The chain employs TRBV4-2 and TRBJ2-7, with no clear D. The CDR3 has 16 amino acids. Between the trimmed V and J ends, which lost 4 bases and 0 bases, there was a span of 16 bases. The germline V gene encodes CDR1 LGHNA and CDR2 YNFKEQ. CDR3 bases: TGTGCCAGCAGCCGCTCTCTTGTTGGTTCCTCCTACGAGCAGTACTTC. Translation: CASSRSLVGSSYEQYF.

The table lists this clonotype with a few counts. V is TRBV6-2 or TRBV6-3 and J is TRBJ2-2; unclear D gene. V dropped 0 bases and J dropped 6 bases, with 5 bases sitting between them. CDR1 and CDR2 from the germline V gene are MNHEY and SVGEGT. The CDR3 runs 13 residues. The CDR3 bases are TGTGCCAGCAGTTACTCGAGACCCGGGGAGCTGTTTTTT. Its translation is CASSYSRPGELFF.

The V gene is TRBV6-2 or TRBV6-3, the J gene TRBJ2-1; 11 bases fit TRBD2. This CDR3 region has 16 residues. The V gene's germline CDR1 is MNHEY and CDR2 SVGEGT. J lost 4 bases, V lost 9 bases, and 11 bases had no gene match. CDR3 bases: TGTGCCAGTACGGGACTAGCGGATTCCAATTACAATGAGCAGTTCTTC. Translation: CASTGLADSNYNEQFF.